This T cell receptor beta chain emerged from a study of CD8 T cells in Susac syndrome. TCR beta from blood CD8+ and CD4+ T cells was sequenced. The multiple sclerosis control group consisted of treatment-naive patients whose relapsing-remitting disease, which was either stable or active, fulfilled revised McDonald criteria. With random hexamers, reverse transcription was performed on about 0.5 to 1 ug of RNA. TCR beta CDR3 was amplified by immunoSEQ covering 54 Vbeta and 13 Jbeta. TCRdb independently ran MiXCR on the immunoSEQ multiplex PCR reads; one entry per CDR3 protein. The repertoire holds approximately 180,000 distinct CDR3 sequences, with approximately 95% as singletons. Study-level findings and limits: It was acknowledged in the study that its TCR sequencing and HLA analysis involved a relatively small number of individuals.

A remark on this clonotype: As yet, its antigen is unknown.

The origin of this receptor is a human donor with multiple sclerosis. Sequencing input: CD4+ T cells from PBMCs.

CDR3 coding DNA: TGTGCCACCAGCAGGCAGGCTGGAAACACCATATATTTT. Translated: CATSRQAGNTIYF. The chain uses TRBV12-3 or TRBV12-4 and TRBJ1-3; D remains ambiguous. V was cut by 10 bases and J by 2 bases, with 12 bases left in between. The CDR3 totals 13 residues.